Following are 25 T cell receptor beta chains from one sample sequenced in a study of blood T cells in healthy people across ages. A second PCR of 7 to 11 cycles used a sample-barcoded 5' primer and a J-beta primer mix. In TCRdb, the 5' RACE reads were re-called with MiXCR into one record per CDR3 protein. In the table there are around 1,500,000 distinct CDR3 sequences, approximately 30% of which are singletons. What was sequenced was blood. Receptors were obtained from a young woman in good health.

At least ten counts were recorded for this clonotype. The chain recombines TRBV6-5 with TRBJ2-7; D is possibly TRBD1 or TRBD2 (5 bases each). V shed 2 bases and J shed 5 bases, with 10 bases lying between them. The germline V gene encodes CDR1 MNHEY and CDR2 SVGAGI. The CDR3 loop spans 13 amino acids. CDR3 region: CASSYQVGDEQYF. The CDR3 DNA is TGTGCCAGCAGTTACCAGGTGGGGGACGAGCAGTACTTC.

This chain joins TRBV2 and TRBJ2-3; D is ambiguous. Germline V CDR1 and CDR2: SNHLY, FYNNEI. Trimming pared 6 bases from V and 3 bases from J, leaving 16 bases between. This CDR3 region has 15 residues. In nucleotides, the CDR3 is TGTGCCAGCAGCCGAACCTCCCTACGGACAGATACGCAGTATTTT. Translated, it gives CASSRTSLRTDTQYF.

The chain recombines TRBV12-3 or TRBV12-4 with TRBJ1-5, with D perhaps matching TRBD1 (6 bases). Trimming removed 6 bases at V and 7 bases at J, with 13 bases between. CDR3 size: 13 residues. DNA for the CDR3: TGTGCCAGCAGAGCACAGGGAGGGCAGCCCCAGCATTTT. Translating gives CASRAQGGQPQHF.

This clonotype was found many times. This chain links TRBV4-3 with TRBJ2-3; 12 positions match TRBD2. CDR1 LGHNA and CDR2 YSLEER come from the germline V gene. Trimming at V came to 4 bases and at J to 2 bases, leaving 7 bases not matched to a gene. This CDR3 contains 17 residues. The CDR3 is CASSRTGLAGTTDTQYF. CDR3 bases: TGCGCCAGCAGCCGGACGGGACTAGCGGGTACCACAGATACGCAGTATTTT.

This chain connects TRBV6-2 or TRBV6-3 to TRBJ1-5, with 7 bases matching TRBD1. The CDR3 sequence is 16 residues long. Germline lookup yields CDR1 MNHEY and CDR2 SVGEGT. The junction had 5 bases not matched to a gene; V was cut back by 0 bases and J by 3 bases. CDR3 in DNA: TGTGCCAGCAGTTACTCGACAGGGAGGGACAATCAGCCCCAGCATTTT. It specifies CASSYSTGRDNQPQHF.

This clonotype was picked up one time. This CDR3 is CASSLLSRGELNEQFF. The CDR3 coding sequence is TGCGCCAGCAGCTTGCTATCGAGGGGGGAGTTGAATGAGCAGTTCTTC. The chain joins TRBV5-1 to TRBJ2-1; D is possibly TRBD1 or TRBD2 (6 bases each). Trimming cost V 1 base and J 7 bases, with 18 bases left between them. CDR3 size: 16 residues. The germline V gene has CDR1 SGHRS and CDR2 YFSETQ.

The CDR3 sequence: CASSPSKDNEQFF. CDR3 sequence (DNA): TGTGCCAGCTCACCGAGTAAGGACAATGAGCAGTTCTTC. The V and J genes are TRBV18 and TRBJ2-1; D is undetermined. The germline V gene has CDR1 KGHSH and CDR2 LQKENI. Deletions cut 3 bases from V and 5 bases from J, with 8 bases between. The CDR3 runs to 13 residues. The full variable domain, its missing parts supplied by reference TRBV18 and TRBJ2-1, is NAGVMQNPRHLVRRRGQEARLRCSPMKGHSHVYWYRQLPEEGLKFMVYLQKENIIDESGMPKERFSAEFPKEGPSILRIQQVVRGDSAAYFCASSPSKDNEQFFGPGTRLTVL.

The CDR3 DNA sequence: TGCGCCAGCAGCCCTACCCTCGGCAGACATCAGCCCCAGCATTTT. Protein sequence: CASSPTLGRHQPQHF. This chain links TRBV4-3 with TRBJ1-5; no firm D call. The CDR3 has 15 amino acids. The ends were cut back, 4 bases at V and 5 bases at J, with 15 bases in the middle. Germline assignment: CDR1 LGHNA and CDR2 YSLEER.

This clonotype was seen many times. This chain uses TRBV24-1 with TRBJ1-2; D perhaps matches TRBD1 (5 bases). V was shortened by 3 bases and J by 3 bases, with 13 bases between the two germline ends. Per the germline V gene, CDR1 is KGHDR and CDR2 is SFDVKD. This CDR3 spans 15 amino acids. CDR3 nucleotide sequence: TGTGCCACCAGTGATCCACATGGGACTGACTATGGCTACACCTTC. Translated, it gives CATSDPHGTDYGYTF.

The CDR3 spells CASSLDRIQPQHF. CDR3 bases: TGTGCCAGCAGCTTAGACAGGATCCAGCCCCAGCATTTT. The chain uses TRBV7-2 and TRBJ1-5; perhaps TRBD1 as D (5 bases). Germline values: CDR1 SGHTA, CDR2 FQGNSA. Between the trimmed V and J ends, which lost 1 base and 7 bases, there was a span of 8 bases. There are 13 residues in the CDR3.

The chain joins TRBV27 to TRBJ1-1; 11 bases map to TRBD1. Germline CDR1 MNHEY, CDR2 SMNVEV (reference sequence). V gave up 4 bases and J gave up 1 base; unmatched junction bases: 5. The length of the CDR3 is 16 residues. CDR3 sequence: CASSSPGQGANTEAFF. CDR3 coding DNA: TGTGCCAGCAGTTCCCCCGGACAGGGGGCGAACACTGAAGCTTTCTTT.

The chain combines TRBV10-3 with TRBJ2-1, with TRBD2 identical over 8 bases. V gave up 11 bases and J gave up 12 bases; unmatched junction bases: 15. Germline CDR1 reads ENHRY; CDR2 reads SYGVKD. There are 13 residues in the CDR3. CDR3 in amino acids: CAATGGGGPRQFF. In nucleotides, the CDR3 is TGTGCCGCAACGGGGGGCGGGGGGCCCCGGCAGTTCTTC.

As to this clonotype: A much larger clonotype is one base distant, so this may be a read error. This likely comes from a read error, as the CDR3 has no conserved phenylalanine or tryptophan at its end. The chain employs TRBV7-3 and TRBJ2-1; 7 nucleotides match TRBD2. The trim removed 6 bases at V and 7 bases at J, leaving 9 bases unmatched. Germline CDR1 SGHTA, CDR2 FQGTGA. The CDR3 contains 14 residues. CDR3 coding DNA: TGTGCCAGCAGATCCCGGGGGGAAGGGAATGAGCAGTTCTTG. It is translated as CASRSRGEGNEQFL.

A note on this clonotype: One end of the junction is discordant with germline, which a read error may explain. J is TRBJ2-7 and V is TRBV27, with 12 bases identical to TRBD2. CDR3 length: 15 amino acids. CDR1 and CDR2 from the germline V gene are MNHEY and SMNVEV (reference sequence). CDR3 in amino acids: CASSSGLAGFYGQYF. In nucleotides, the CDR3 is TGTGCCAGCAGTTCGGGACTAGCGGGTTTCTACGGGCAGTACTTC.

In its sample, this clonotype was seen many times. V usage is TRBV29-1 and J usage is TRBJ1-2; no firm D call. The V end lost 5 bases, the J end lost 5 bases, and 12 bases lay between the germline ends. The CDR3 runs 12 residues. Per the germline V gene, CDR1 is SQVTM and CDR2 is ANQGSEA. The CDR3 loop is CSVYQYPYGYTF. In DNA form, the CDR3 reads TGCAGCGTTTACCAGTATCCTTATGGCTACACCTTC.

V usage is TRBV14 and J usage is TRBJ2-1; 11 bases line up with TRBD2. Germline CDR1 reads SGHDN; CDR2 reads FVKESK. There are 15 residues in the CDR3. Unmatched junction bases numbered 6, after V lost 1 base and J lost 10 bases. The CDR3 loop reads CASSQALAGAGEQFF. CDR3 nucleotides: TGTGCCAGCAGCCAAGCACTAGCGGGAGCCGGGGAGCAGTTCTTC.

The J gene is TRBJ2-5, the V gene TRBV7-2, with D possibly being TRBD1 (8 bases). Germline V gene lookup returns CDR1 SGHTA and CDR2 FQGNSA. The CDR3 spans 16 residues. The V end was cut by 4 bases, the J end by 4 bases, with 19 bases between. For the CDR3, the DNA is TGTGCCAGCAGCTGGGGGGGGAGAACAGGGGGAGAGACCCAGTACTTC. This codes for CASSWGGRTGGETQYF.

V and J are TRBV11-2 and TRBJ2-5; D gene uncertain. The CDR3 is 15 amino acids. Germline-derived CDR1 and CDR2 are SGHAT and FQNNGV. The V and J ends lost 1 base and 2 bases respectively, with 11 bases between them. The CDR3 is CASSLAPGPQETQYF. In DNA, the CDR3 is TGTGCCAGCAGCTTAGCCCCAGGACCGCAAGAGACCCAGTACTTC.

The CDR3 protein is CSAGSSRGRQPQHF. In DNA form, the CDR3 reads TGCAGTGCAGGTTCTAGTAGGGGGCGTCAGCCCCAGCATTTT. The chain has TRBV20-1 and TRBJ1-5, with 7 bases lining up with TRBD1. CDR1 and CDR2 (germline): DFQATT, SNEGSKA (reference sequence). There are 14 residues in the CDR3. V gave up 6 bases and J gave up 6 bases; unmatched junction bases: 11.

Of note for this clonotype: No conserved phenylalanine or tryptophan ends this CDR3, so it is likely a read error. The rearrangement uses TRBV20-1 and TRBJ2-5; weak D call: TRBD2 (6 bases). The CDR3 sequence is 16 residues long. Germline V CDR1 and CDR2: DFQATT, SNEGSKA (reference sequence). Trimming pared 0 bases from V and 0 bases from J, leaving 14 bases between. The CDR3, as DNA: TGCAGTGCTAGAGATCAACTAGGGACTTACCAAGAGACCCAGTACATC. Translation gives CSARDQLGTYQETQYI.

As for this clonotype: A much larger clone lies one base from this, so it may be a read error. The chain has TRBV7-2 and TRBJ2-7; D is unclear. Germline assignment: CDR1 SGHTA and CDR2 FQGNSA. V shed 5 bases and J shed 4 bases, with 21 bases lying between them. The CDR3 spans 16 residues. In DNA, the CDR3 is TGTGCCAGCAGCCTGTTAACAGTCGGACCCGATTACGAGCAGTACTTC. Translating it yields CASSLLTVGPDYEQYF. Full variable domain (missing parts from reference TRBV7-2 and TRBJ2-7): GAGVSQSPSNKVTEKGKDVELRCDPISGHTALYWYRQSLGQGLEFLIYFQGNSAPDKSGLPSDRFSAERTGGSVSTLTIQRTQQEDSAVYLCASSLLTVGPDYEQYFGPGTRLTVT.

This clonotype was observed a few times. The chain carries TRBV12-3 or TRBV12-4 and TRBJ2-3; 9 bases are shared with TRBD2. The CDR3 spans 16 residues. Trimming at V came to 5 bases and at J to 2 bases, leaving 8 bases not matched to a gene. CDR3 sequence reads: CASSPKTSGYTDTQYF. The CDR3 nucleotides read TGTGCCAGCAGTCCCAAGACTAGCGGATACACAGATACGCAGTATTTT.

This clonotype has a count of ten or more. This chain joins TRBV10-3 and TRBJ2-7; 10 positions agree with TRBD2. V was clipped by 4 bases and J by 1 base; unmatched bases: 7. CDR3 length: 16 residues. The germline gives CDR1 ENHRY, CDR2 SYGVKD. The CDR3 loop is CAISGGPGLASYEQYF. Here the CDR3 DNA reads TGTGCCATCAGTGGGGGACCGGGACTAGCGTCCTACGAGCAGTACTTC.

This chain links TRBV19 with TRBJ2-7; 11 bases are a match to TRBD1. J gave up 4 bases and V 4 bases, and 6 bases lay outside the gene matches. Germline CDR1 reads LNHDA; CDR2 reads SQIVND (reference sequence). CDR3 length: 15 amino acids. The CDR3 nucleotides read TGTGCCAGTAGTACGGCCGGGACAGGGGGATACGAGCAGTACTTC. It yields the protein CASSTAGTGGYEQYF.

This clonotype occurred a few times. V gene TRBV12-3 or TRBV12-4 combines with J gene TRBJ1-3; a weak D match, TRBD1 (6 bases). There are 12 residues in the CDR3. Trimming removed 8 bases at V and 5 bases at J, with 10 bases between. The CDR3 DNA is TGTGCCAGCCAGGGGCTCCGAAACACCATATATTTT. As protein: CASQGLRNTIYF.